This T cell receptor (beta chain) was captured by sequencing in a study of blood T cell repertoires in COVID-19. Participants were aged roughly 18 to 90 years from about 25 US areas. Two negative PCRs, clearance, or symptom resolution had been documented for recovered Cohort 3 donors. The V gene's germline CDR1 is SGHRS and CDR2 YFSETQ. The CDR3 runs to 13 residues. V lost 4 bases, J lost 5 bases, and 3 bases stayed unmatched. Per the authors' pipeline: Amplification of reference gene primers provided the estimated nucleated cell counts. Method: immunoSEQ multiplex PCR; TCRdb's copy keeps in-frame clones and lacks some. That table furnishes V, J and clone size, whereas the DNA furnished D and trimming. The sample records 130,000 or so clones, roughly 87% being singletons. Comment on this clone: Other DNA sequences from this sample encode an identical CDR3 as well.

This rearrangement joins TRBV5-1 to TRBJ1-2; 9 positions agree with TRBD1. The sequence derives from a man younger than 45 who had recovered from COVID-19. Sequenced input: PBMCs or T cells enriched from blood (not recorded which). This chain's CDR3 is CASSGGQGYGYTF. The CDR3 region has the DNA TGCGCCAGCAGCGGCGGACAGGGGTATGGCTACACCTTC. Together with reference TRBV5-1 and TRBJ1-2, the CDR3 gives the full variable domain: KAGVTQTPRYLIKTRGQQVTLSCSPISGHRSVSWYQQTPGQGLQFLFEYFSETQRNKGNFPGRFSGRQFSNSRSEMNVSTLELGDSALYLCASSGGQGYGYTFGSGTRLTVV.